The 8 T cell receptor beta chains below come from one sample, sequenced in a study of human T cells and chemical hapten exposure (dated by TCRdb to the early 2020s). The sample's time point label, in plain terms: patch test 2, 6 weeks after DPC sensitization. The sample's treatment or condition label, in plain terms: therapeutic diphenylcyclopropenone sensitization with weekly scalp DPC. The receptor library was made with RACE. The data were produced on a NextSeq 500. TCRdb ran its own pipeline on the public reads, namely fastp trimming at Q25 and MiXCR clone calling, and kept in-frame beta chains. A single entry per CDR3 protein holds the most common genes and DNA from its merged rows. The sample table records roughly 120,000 distinct CDR3 sequences; about a tenth of these occur just once. Around 3% of the sample goes to the ten largest clones. The specimen was whole blood, collected in connection with sensitization to the hapten diphenylcyclopropenone (DPC). All receptors come from a woman between 40 and 55 years old with alopecia areata. Some clones in this sample may be carry-over from other donors' samples.

This clonotype was seen more than once but under ten times. The rearrangement uses TRBV6-2 or TRBV6-3 and TRBJ1-5, with 7 nucleotides matching TRBD1. J was trimmed by 11 bases and V by 5 bases; bases with no gene match: 3. This CDR3 contains 11 residues. Looked up from germline, CDR1 is MNHEY and CDR2 is SVGEGT. The CDR3 DNA is TGTGCCAGCAGTACAGGGGTGGCCCAGCATTTT. Translating gives CASSTGVAQHF.

This chain joins TRBV7-6 and TRBJ1-5; D not resolved. The length of the CDR3 is 19 residues. Trimming pared 3 bases from V and 2 bases from J, leaving 23 bases between. In germline, CDR1 is SGHVS, CDR2 FNYEAQ. CDR3 DNA: TGTGCCAGCAGCTTCGATAGGATCGGCCAAGGTTCGGGCAATCAGCCCCAGCATTTT. This codes for CASSFDRIGQGSGNQPQHF.

The chain uses TRBV4-1 and TRBJ1-1; D perhaps matches TRBD1 (5 bases). Trimming stripped 4 bases from V and 3 bases from J, with 15 bases between. This CDR3 is 15 amino acids long. Germline loops: CDR1 MGHRA, CDR2 YSYEKL. In nucleotides, the CDR3 is TGCGCCAGCAGCCGACATCATCTAGGGGACACTGAAGCTTTCTTT. Translating gives CASSRHHLGDTEAFF.

This clonotype was seen more than once but under ten times. The rearrangement joins TRBV7-9 to TRBJ2-7; D is ambiguous. The CDR3 has 14 amino acids. Germline V gives CDR1 SEHNR, CDR2 FQNEAQ (reference sequence). V dropped 0 bases and J dropped 2 bases, with 8 bases sitting between them. The CDR3 DNA reads TGTGCCAGCAGCTTAGCGGGCCGACCCTACGAGCAGTACTTC. Encoded protein: CASSLAGRPYEQYF.

This chain uses TRBV5-1 with TRBJ1-1; D gene uncertain. Germline V gene sequence: CDR1 SGHRS, CDR2 YFSETQ. The V gene lost 0 bases and the J gene lost 4 bases, with 10 bases spanning the gap. This CDR3 region has 14 residues. The CDR3 bases are TGCGCCAGCAGCTTGGGGGCGCGCAGCACTGAAGCTTTCTTT. Protein sequence: CASSLGARSTEAFF.

This clonotype was recorded a few times. V and J are TRBV20-1 and TRBJ2-7, with 7 bases lining up with TRBD1. V lost 5 bases and J lost 0; bases outside the gene matches: 13. Germline CDR1 DFQATT, CDR2 SNEGSKA (reference sequence). This CDR3 has 16 amino acids. The CDR3 protein is CSAPKPDRSRSYEQYF. The CDR3 DNA follows: TGCAGTGCTCCGAAGCCGGACAGGTCACGCTCCTACGAGCAGTACTTC.

The rearrangement uses TRBV20-1 and TRBJ2-7; D call uncertain. V gave up 1 base and J gave up 5 bases, with 12 bases separating them. The germline gives CDR1 DFQATT, CDR2 SNEGSKA (reference sequence). CDR3 size: 13 residues. Here the CDR3 reads CSARAEGRDEQYF. The DNA of the CDR3 is TGCAGTGCTAGAGCCGAAGGGCGTGACGAGCAGTACTTC.

This clonotype has only a few counts. The chain employs TRBV7-9 and TRBJ2-7, with D possibly TRBD1 on 6 matching bases. Germline CDR1 reads SEHNR; CDR2 reads FQNEAQ (reference sequence). The CDR3 covers 17 residues. Trimming pared 1 base from V and 0 bases from J, leaving 16 bases between. The CDR3 sequence is CASSLEGGGPSSYEQYF. The DNA for the CDR3 is TGTGCCAGCAGCTTAGAGGGTGGGGGCCCAAGCTCCTACGAGCAGTACTTC.